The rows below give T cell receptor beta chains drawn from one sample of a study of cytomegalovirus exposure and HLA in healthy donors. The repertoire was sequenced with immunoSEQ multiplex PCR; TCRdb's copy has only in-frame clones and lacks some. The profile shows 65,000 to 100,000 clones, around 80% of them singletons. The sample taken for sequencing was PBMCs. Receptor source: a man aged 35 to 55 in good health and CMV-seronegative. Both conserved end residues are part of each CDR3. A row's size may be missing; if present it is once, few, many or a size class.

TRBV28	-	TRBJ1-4	CASRPGTLGEKLFF
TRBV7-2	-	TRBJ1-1	CASSLEWVRGAFF
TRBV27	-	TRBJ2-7	CASSLDGTGSAYEQYF
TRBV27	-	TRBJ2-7	CASSPSNGENSYEQYF
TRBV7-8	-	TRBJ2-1	CASSFTRQDEQFF
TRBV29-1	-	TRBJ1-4	CSALDRGNEKLFF
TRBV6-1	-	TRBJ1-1	CASKIGADTEAFF
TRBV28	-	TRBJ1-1	CASSYPGTGYTEAFF
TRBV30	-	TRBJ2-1	CAWDKTGTHEQFF
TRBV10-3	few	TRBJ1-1	CAISERGMSTEAFF
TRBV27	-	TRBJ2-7	CASRPGTGAYEQYF
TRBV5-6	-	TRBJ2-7	CASSLDVNSYEQYF
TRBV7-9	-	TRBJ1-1	CASSPAGTEAFF
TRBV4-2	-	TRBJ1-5	CASSQEGQGPQPQHF
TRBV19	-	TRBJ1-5	CASGDREGQPQHF
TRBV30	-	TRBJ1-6	CAWSVRAGQSFSYNSPLHF
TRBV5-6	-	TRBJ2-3	CASSLLAPTDTQYF
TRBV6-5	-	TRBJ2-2	CASSDRVNGELFF
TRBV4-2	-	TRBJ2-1	CASSQSSTEQFF
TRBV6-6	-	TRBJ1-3	CASSLQGAPEGNTIYF
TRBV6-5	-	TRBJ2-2	CASSYAVMDTEELFF
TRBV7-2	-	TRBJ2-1	CASSLMGTSSYNEQFF
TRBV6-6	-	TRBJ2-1	CASSSNSNEQFF
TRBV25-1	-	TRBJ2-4	CASSEPGQGAAKNIQYF
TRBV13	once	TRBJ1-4	CASSLRRGSNEKLFF
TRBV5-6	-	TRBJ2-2	CASSRRQGPGELFF
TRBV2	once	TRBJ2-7	CASITRPSAYEQYF
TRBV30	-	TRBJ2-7	CAWKGGTYEQYF
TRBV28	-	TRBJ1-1	CASSSPGTGTSEAFF
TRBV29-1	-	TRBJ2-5	CSVEQATFGTQYF
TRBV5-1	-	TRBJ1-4	CASSVNRKVATNEKLFF
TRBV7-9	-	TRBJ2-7	CASSLSLPQDRRIYEQYF
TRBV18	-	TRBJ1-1	CASSPREGVDTEAFF